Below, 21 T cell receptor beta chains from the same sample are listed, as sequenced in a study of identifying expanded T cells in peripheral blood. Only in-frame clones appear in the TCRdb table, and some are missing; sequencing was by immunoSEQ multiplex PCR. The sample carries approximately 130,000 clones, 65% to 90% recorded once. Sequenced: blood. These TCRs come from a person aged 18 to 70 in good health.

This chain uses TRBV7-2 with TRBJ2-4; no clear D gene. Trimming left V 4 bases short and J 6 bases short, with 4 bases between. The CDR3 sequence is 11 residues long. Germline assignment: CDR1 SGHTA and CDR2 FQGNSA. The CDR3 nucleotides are TGTGCCAGCAGCTCCCTAAACATTCAGTACTTC. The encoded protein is CASSSLNIQYF.

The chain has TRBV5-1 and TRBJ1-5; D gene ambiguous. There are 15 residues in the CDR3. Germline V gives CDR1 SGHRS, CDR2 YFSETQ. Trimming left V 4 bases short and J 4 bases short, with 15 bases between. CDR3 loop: CASSPSPRTNQPQHF. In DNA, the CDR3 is TGCGCCAGCAGCCCGAGTCCGCGGACGAATCAGCCCCAGCATTTT.

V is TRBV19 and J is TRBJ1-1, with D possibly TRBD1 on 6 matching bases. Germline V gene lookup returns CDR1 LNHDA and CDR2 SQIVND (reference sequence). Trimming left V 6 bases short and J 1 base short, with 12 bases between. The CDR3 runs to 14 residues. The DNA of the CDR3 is TGTGCCAGTAGCTACGACAGGCGGAACACTGAAGCTTTCTTT. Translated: CASSYDRRNTEAFF.

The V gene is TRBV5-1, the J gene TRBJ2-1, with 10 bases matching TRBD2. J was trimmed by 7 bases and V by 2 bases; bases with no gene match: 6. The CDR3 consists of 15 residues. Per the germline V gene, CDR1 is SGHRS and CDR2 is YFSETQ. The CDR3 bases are TGCGCCAGCAGCTTTCGAGGACTAGCGGAGAATGAGCAGTTCTTC. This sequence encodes CASSFRGLAENEQFF.

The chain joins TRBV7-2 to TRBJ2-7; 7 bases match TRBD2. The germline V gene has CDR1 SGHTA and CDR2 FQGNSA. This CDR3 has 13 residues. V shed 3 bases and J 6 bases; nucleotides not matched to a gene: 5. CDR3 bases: TGTGCCAGCAGCTTTGGGGGGGTTTCCGAGCAGTACTTC. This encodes CASSFGGVSEQYF. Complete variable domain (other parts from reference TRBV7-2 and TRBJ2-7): GAGVSQSPSNKVTEKGKDVELRCDPISGHTALYWYRQSLGQGLEFLIYFQGNSAPDKSGLPSDRFSAERTGGSVSTLTIQRTQQEDSAVYLCASSFGGVSEQYFGPGTRLTVT.

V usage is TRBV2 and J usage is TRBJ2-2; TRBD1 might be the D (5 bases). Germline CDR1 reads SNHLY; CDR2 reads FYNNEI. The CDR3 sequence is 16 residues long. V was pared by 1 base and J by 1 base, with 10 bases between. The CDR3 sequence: CASSEERQGNTGELFF. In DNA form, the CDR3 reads TGTGCCAGCAGTGAAGAACGGCAGGGGAACACCGGGGAGCTGTTTTTT.

The CDR3 is CSVEDPTNYGYTF. CDR3 in DNA: TGCAGCGTTGAAGACCCGACCAACTATGGCTACACCTTC. The chain uses TRBV29-1 and TRBJ1-2; D not resolved. Trimming took 0 bases from V and 2 from J, leaving 7 bases between them. The germline CDR1 and CDR2 sequences are SQVTM and ANQGSEA. The CDR3 is 13 residues long.

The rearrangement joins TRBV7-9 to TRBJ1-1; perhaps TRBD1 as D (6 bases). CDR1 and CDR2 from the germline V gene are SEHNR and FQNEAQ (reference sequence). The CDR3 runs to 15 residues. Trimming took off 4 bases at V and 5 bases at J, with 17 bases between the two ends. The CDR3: CASSWKGGEGTEAFF. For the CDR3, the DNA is TGTGCCAGCAGCTGGAAGGGGGGCGAAGGTACTGAAGCTTTCTTT.

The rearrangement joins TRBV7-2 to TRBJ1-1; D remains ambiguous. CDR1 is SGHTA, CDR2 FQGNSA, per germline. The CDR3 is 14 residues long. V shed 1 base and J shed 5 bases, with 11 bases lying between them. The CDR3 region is CASSLDTLVTEAFF. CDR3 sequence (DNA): TGTGCCAGCAGCTTAGACACCCTGGTGACTGAAGCTTTCTTT.

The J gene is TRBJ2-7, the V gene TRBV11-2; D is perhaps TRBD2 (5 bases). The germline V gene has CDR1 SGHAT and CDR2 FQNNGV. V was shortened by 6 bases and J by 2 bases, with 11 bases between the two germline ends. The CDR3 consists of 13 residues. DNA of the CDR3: TGTGCCAGCAGTCAGGACGGGACCTACGAGCAGTACTTC. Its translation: CASSQDGTYEQYF.

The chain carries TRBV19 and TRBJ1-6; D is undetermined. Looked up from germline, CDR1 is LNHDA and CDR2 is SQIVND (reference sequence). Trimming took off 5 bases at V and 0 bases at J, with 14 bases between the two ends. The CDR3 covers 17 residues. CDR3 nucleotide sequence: TGTGCCAGTAGTTTCGTAGGCAGAGCCTCCTATAATTCACCCCTCCACTTT. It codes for CASSFVGRASYNSPLHF.

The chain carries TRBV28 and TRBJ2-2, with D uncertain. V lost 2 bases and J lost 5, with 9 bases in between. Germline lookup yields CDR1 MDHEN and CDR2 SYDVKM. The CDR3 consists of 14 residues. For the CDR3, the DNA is TGTGCCAGCAGTTTAACGTACCTGACCGGGGAGCTGTTTTTT. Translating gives CASSLTYLTGELFF.

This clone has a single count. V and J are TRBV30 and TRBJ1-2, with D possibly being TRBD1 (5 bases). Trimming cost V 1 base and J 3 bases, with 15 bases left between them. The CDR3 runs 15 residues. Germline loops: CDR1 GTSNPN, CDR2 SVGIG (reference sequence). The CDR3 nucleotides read TGTGCCTGGAGTGGGACGGGACCACTTTACTATGGCTACACCTTC. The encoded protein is CAWSGTGPLYYGYTF.

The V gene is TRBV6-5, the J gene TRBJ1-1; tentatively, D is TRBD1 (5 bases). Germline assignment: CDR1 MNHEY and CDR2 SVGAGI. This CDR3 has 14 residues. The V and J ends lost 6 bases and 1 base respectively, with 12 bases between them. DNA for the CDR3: TGTGCCAGCAGAGCGACAGAACAGAACACTGAAGCTTTCTTT. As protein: CASRATEQNTEAFF.

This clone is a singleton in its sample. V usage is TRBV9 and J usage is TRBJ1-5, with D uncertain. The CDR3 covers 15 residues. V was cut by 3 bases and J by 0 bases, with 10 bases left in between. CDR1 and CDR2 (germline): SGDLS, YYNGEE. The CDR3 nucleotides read TGTGCCAGCAGCGGTGGGGAATATAGCAATCAGCCCCAGCATTTT. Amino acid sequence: CASSGGEYSNQPQHF.

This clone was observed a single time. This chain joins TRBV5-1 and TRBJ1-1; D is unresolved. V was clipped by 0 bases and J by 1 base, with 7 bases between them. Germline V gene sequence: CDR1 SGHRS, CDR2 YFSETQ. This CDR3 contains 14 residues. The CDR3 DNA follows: TGCGCCAGCAGCTTGGTATATGGGAACACTGAAGCTTTCTTT. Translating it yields CASSLVYGNTEAFF.

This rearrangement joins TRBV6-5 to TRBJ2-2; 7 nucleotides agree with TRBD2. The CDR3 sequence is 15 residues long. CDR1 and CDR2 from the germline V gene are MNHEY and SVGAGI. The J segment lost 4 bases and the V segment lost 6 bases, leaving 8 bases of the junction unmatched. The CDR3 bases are TGTGCCAGCAGCCTGGAAAGCGGGATCACCGGGGAGCTGTTTTTT. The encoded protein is CASSLESGITGELFF.

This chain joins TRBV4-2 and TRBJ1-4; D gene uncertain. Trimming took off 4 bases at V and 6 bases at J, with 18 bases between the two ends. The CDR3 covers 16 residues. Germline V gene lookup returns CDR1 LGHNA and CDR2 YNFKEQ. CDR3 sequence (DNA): TGTGCCAGCAGCCTTCGAGGAGACACACACGATGAAAAACTGTTTTTT. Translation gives CASSLRGDTHDEKLFF.

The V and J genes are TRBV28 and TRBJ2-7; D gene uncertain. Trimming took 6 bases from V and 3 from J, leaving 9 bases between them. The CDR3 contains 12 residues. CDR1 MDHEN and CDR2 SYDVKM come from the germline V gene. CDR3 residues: CASRTSYYEQYF. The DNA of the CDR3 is TGTGCCAGCAGGACAAGTTACTACGAGCAGTACTTC.

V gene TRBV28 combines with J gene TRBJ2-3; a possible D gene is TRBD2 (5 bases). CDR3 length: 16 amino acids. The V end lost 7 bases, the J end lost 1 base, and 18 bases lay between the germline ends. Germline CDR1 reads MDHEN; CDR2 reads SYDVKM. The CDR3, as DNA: TGTGCCAGCAATCATCTAGGGAGAATGGGCACAGATACGCAGTATTTT. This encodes CASNHLGRMGTDTQYF.

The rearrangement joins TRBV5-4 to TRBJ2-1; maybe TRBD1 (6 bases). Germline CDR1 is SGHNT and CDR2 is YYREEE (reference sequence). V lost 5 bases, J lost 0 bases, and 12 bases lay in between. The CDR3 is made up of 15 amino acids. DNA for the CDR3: TGTGCCAGCAGTTCCGGACAGAGCTCCTACAATGAGCAGTTCTTC. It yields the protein CASSSGQSSYNEQFF.